In this sample, the clone carrying this T cell receptor (beta chain) turned up a few times. Its specificity is not known. These data come from a study of post-analysis software for immune sequencing data. Findings and limits, study-wide: The F measure placed samples prepared in the same batch into strongly shared clusters. Controls' normalized Chao1 diversity significantly exceeded that of multiple sclerosis patients. Relative to controls, patients had about 5 TRBV segments at higher frequency, with TRBV5-6, TRBV5-1 and TRBV20-1 among these.

Presence of unique molecular identifiers characterized the TCR beta cDNA libraries. TCRdb independently ran MiXCR on the PCR reads; one entry per CDR3 protein. The table records 380,000 or so distinct CDR3 sequences, less than 40% of them present only once. CDR3 length: 16 amino acids. Germline trimming cut 4 bases from V and 5 bases from J; bases unmatched to any gene: 9. Looked up from germline, CDR1 is SGHRS and CDR2 is YFSETQ. V and J are TRBV5-1 and TRBJ2-1; TRBD1 aligns across 10 bases. The source of this sequence is a girl aged 5 to 17 with multiple sclerosis. Material: blood. CDR3 bases: TGCGCCAGCAGCCAACGGGGACAGGGGCGCAACAATGAGCAGTTCTTC. Translating gives CASSQRGQGRNNEQFF.